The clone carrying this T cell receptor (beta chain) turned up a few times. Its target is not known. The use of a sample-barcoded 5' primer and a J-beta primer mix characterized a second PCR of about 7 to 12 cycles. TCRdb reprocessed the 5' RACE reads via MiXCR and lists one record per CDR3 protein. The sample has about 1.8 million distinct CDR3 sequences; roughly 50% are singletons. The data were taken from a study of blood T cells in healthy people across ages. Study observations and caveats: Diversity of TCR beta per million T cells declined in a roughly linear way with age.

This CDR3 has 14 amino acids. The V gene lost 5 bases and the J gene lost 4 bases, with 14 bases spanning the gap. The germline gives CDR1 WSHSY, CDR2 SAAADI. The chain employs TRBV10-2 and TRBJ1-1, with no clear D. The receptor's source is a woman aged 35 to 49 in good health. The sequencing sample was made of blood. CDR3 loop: CASSYPDSTTEAFF. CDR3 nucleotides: TGCGCCAGCAGTTATCCGGACTCCACCACTGAAGCTTTCTTT.